The entry below gives a single TCR beta chain sequence along with its context. Its antigen is still unknown. This sample was taken from a study of T cell responses to AZD1222 COVID-19 vaccine. Study conclusions and caveats: Spike-specific TCR breadth and depth grew following two AZD1222 doses. Among vaccine-associated CD4 TCRs, coverage spanned spike, with dominance at 160-218 and 743-854.

With 5 bases clipped from V and 1 base from J, the junction kept 8 bases outside the gene matches. The V gene's germline CDR1 is MNHEY and CDR2 SVGEGT. The CDR3 loop spans 16 amino acids. Only in-frame clones appear in the TCRdb table, and some are missing; sequencing was by immunoSEQ multiplex PCR. The table shows 90,000 to 130,000 clones, with about four fifths occurring only once. The clonotype was recovered from an adult in good health. This chain uses TRBV6-2 or TRBV6-3 with TRBJ1-1; 9 bases align to TRBD1. The sample here was peripheral blood, taken on day 0 of AZD1222 vaccination. The CDR3 DNA sequence: TGTGCCAGCAGTCAAGTCCCGGGACAGGGGAACACTGAAGCTTTCTTT. Translating it yields CASSQVPGQGNTEAFF.